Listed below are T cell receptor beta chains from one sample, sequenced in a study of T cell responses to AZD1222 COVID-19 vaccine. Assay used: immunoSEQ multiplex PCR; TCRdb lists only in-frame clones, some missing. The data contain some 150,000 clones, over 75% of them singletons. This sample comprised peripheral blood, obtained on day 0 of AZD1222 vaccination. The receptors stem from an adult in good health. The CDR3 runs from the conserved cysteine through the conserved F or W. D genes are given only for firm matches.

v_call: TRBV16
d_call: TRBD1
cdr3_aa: CASSLGQGNGYTF

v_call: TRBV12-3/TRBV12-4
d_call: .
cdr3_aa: CASMGRAGYTF

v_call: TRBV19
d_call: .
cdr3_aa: CASSHPQENIQYF

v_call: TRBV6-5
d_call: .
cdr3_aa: CASRAGAAAGYEQYF

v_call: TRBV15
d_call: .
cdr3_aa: CATSRAGTEAFF

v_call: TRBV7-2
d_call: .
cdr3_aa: CASTLGSLRETQYF

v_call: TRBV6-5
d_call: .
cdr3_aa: CASMVPNEKLFF

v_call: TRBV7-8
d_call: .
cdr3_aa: CASSLLGHREIADTQYF

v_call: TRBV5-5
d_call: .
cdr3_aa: CASSIGQRLSSGNTIYF

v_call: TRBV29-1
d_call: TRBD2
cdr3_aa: CSLGGVAGNTGELFF

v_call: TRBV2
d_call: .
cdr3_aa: CASRSIGEKLFF

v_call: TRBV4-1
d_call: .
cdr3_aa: CASSQGSALLVTEAFF

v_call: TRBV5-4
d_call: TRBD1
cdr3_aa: CASSLETGAGYEQYF

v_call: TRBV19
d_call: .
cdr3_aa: CASSSNQPQHF

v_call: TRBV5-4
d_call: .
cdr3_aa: CASSPGGYLGPGNYGYTF

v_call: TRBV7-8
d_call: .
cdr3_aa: CASSPTPPGAGETQYF

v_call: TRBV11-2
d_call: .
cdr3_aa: CASSDWGSPNSPLHF

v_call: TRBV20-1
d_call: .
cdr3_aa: CSASRGVVGNTIYF